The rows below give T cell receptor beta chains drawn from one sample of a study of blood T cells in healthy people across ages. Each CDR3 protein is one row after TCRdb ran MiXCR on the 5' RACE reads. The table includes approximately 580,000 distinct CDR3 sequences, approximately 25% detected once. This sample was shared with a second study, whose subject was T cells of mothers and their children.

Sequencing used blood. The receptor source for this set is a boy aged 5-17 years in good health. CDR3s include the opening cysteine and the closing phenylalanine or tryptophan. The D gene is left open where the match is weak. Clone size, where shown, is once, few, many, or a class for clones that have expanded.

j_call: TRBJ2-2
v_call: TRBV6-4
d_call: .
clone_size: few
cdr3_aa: CASSGSAANTGELFF
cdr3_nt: TGTGCCAGCAGTGGCTCTGCGGCTAACACCGGGGAGCTGTTTTTT

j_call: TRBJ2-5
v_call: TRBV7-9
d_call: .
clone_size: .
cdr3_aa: CASSPSNFEQETQYF
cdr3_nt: TGTGCCAGCAGCCCCTCCAACTTTGAGCAAGAGACCCAGTACTTC

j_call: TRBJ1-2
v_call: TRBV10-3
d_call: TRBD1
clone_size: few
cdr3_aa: CATISGPGTGSGYTF
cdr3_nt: TGTGCCACCATCAGTGGACCGGGGACAGGGAGTGGCTACACCTTC

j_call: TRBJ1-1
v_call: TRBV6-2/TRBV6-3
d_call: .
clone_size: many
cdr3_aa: CASSQGGTEAFF
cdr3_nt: TGTGCCAGCAGCCAAGGAGGCACTGAAGCTTTCTTT

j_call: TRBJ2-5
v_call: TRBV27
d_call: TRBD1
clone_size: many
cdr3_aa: CASSFGQGLQETQYF
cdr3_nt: TGTGCCAGCAGTTTCGGACAGGGGCTCCAAGAGACCCAGTACTTC

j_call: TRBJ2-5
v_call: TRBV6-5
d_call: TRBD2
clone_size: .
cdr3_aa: CASSLTGLAGVQETQYF
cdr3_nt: TGTGCCAGCAGTTTGACGGGACTAGCGGGGGTCCAAGAGACCCAGTACTTC

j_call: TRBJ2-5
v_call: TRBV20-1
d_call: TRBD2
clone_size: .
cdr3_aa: CSSKRGVQETQYF
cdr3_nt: TGCAGTTCGAAGCGGGGGGTCCAAGAGACCCAGTACTTC

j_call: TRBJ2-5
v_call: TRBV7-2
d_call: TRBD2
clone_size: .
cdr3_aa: CASSPSGFGETQYF
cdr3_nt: TGTGCCAGCAGCCCTAGCGGGTTCGGAGAGACCCAGTACTTC

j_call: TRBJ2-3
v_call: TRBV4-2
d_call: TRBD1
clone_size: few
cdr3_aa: CASSLTRDSVFGLTDTQYF
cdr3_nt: TGTGCCAGCAGCTTAACCCGGGACAGCGTATTCGGTCTCACAGATACGCAGTATTTT

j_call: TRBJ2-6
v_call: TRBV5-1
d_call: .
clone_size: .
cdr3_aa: CASSLPGVSSGANVLTF
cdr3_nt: TGCGCCAGCAGCTTGCCAGGGGTGTCCTCTGGGGCCAACGTCCTGACTTTC

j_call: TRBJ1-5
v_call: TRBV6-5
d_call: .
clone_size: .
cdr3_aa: CASSGTGRNQPQHF
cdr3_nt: TGTGCCAGCAGTGGGACCGGGCGCAATCAGCCCCAGCATTTT

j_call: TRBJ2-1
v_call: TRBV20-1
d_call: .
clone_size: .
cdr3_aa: CSARRQVGREQFF
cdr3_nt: TGCAGTGCTAGACGTCAAGTGGGGAGAGAGCAGTTCTTC

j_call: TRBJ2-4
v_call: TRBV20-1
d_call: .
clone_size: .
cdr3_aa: CSASFKGATHWNIQYF
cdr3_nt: TGCAGTGCTAGTTTTAAAGGGGCAACACATTGGAACATTCAGTACTTC

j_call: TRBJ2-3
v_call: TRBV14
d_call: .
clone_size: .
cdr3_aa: CASSHLRGVTDTQYF
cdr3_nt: TGTGCCAGCAGCCATTTGAGGGGGGTCACAGATACGCAGTATTTT

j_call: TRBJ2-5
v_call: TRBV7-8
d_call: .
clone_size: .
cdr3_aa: CASSLGPAGFGGETQYF
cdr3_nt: TGTGCCAGCAGCTTAGGCCCGGCAGGGTTCGGAGGTGAGACCCAGTACTTC

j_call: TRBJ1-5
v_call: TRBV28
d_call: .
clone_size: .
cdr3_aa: CASSLVPNQPQHF
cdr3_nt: TGTGCCAGCAGTTTAGTCCCGAATCAGCCCCAGCATTTT

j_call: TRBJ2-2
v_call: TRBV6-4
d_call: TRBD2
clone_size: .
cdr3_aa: CASRGDGSGANTGELFF
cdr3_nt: TGTGCCAGCAGAGGAGATGGGAGCGGGGCGAACACCGGGGAGCTGTTTTTT

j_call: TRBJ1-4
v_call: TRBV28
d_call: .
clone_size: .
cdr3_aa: CASSLQTTNEKLFF
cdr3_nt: TGTGCCAGCAGTCTTCAGACAACTAATGAAAAACTGTTTTTT

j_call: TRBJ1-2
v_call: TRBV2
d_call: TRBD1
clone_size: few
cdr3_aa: CASRTRTGDYGYTF
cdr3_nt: TGTGCCAGCAGGACTAGGACAGGGGACTATGGCTACACCTTC

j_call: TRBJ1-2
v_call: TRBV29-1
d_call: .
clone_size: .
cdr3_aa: CSVVMGYGYTF
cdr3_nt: TGCAGCGTTGTTATGGGGTACGGCTACACCTTC

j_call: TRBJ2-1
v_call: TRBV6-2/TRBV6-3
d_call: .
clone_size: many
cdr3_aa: CASSYRGGYNEQFF
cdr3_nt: TGTGCCAGCAGCTACCGAGGGGGGTACAATGAGCAGTTCTTC

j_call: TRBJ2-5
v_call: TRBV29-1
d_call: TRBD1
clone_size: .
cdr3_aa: CSVDGETGVEETQYF
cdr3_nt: TGCAGCGTTGATGGGGAGACAGGGGTCGAAGAGACCCAGTACTTC

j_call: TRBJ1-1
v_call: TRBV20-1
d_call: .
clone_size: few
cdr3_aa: CSARGGLQANTEAFF
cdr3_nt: TGCAGTGCTAGGGGGGGGTTGCAGGCGAACACTGAAGCTTTCTTT

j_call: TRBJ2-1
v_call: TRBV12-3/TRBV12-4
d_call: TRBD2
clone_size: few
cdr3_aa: CASSLLAGLFEQFF
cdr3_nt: TGTGCCAGCAGTTTACTAGCGGGATTGTTCGAGCAGTTCTTC

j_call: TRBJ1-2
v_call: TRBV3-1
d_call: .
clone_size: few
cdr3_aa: CASSQDPGVPYYGYTF
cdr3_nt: TGTGCCAGCAGCCAAGACCCGGGAGTACCCTACTATGGCTACACCTTC

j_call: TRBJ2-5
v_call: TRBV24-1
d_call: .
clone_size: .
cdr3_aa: CATSDSPIETQYF
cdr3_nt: TGTGCCACCAGTGATTCCCCCATAGAGACCCAGTACTTC

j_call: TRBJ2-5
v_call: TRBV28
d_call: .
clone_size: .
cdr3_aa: CASSSPSGTQYF
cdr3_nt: TGTGCCAGCAGTTCCCCCTCCGGGACCCAGTACTTC

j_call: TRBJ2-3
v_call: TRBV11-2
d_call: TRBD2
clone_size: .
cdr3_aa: CASRTLAAGTDAQYF
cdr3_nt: TGTGCCAGCAGGACACTAGCGGCGGGCACAGATGCGCAGTATTTT

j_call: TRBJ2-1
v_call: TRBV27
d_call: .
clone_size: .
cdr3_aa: CASSDDPHNEQFF
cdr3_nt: TGTGCCAGCAGTGACGATCCCCACAATGAGCAGTTCTTC

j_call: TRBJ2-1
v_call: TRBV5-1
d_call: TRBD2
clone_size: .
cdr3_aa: CAGSTESGSYHEQFF
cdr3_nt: TGCGCCGGCAGCACAGAAAGCGGGAGTTACCATGAGCAGTTCTTC

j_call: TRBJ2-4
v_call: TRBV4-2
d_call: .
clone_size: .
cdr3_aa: CASSQCVWDCKNIQYF
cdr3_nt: TGTGCCAGCAGCCAATGCGTTTGGGACTGTAAAAACATTCAGTACTTC

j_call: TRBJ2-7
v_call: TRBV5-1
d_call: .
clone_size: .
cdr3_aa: CASSARDVAYEQYF
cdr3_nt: TGCGCCAGCAGCGCCCGGGACGTAGCCTACGAGCAGTACTTC

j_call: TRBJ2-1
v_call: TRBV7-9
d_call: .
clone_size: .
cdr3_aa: CASSLPPGRRWNEQFF
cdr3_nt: TGTGCCAGCAGCTTACCCCCGGGGCGGCGGTGGAATGAGCAGTTCTTC

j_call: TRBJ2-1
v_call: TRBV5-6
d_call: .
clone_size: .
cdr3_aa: CASSWGTSSYNEQFF
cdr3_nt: TGTGCCAGCAGTTGGGGGACTTCCTCCTACAATGAGCAGTTCTTC

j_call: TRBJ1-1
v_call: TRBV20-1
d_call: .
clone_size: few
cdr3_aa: CSAPDGINTEAFF
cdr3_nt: TGCAGTGCCCCCGACGGGATAAACACTGAAGCTTTCTTT

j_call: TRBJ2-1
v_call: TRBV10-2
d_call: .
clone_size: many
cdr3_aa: CASTQYNEQFF
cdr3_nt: TGCGCCAGCACCCAATACAATGAGCAGTTCTTC

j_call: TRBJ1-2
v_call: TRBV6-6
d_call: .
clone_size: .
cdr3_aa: CASSGLNRLNYGYTF
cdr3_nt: TGTGCCAGCAGTGGCCTTAACAGACTTAACTATGGCTACACCTTC

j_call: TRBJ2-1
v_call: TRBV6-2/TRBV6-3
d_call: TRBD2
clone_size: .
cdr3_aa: CASSYPTSGSFYNEQFF
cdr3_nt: TGTGCCAGCAGTTACCCGACTAGCGGGAGCTTCTACAATGAGCAGTTCTTC

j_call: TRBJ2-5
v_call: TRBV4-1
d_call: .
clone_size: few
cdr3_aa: CASSYSGTVQETQYF
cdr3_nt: TGCGCCAGCAGCTATTCTGGCACAGTCCAAGAGACCCAGTACTTC

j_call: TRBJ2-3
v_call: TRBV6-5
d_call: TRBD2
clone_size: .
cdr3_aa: CASSYRASGGVRGTDTQYF
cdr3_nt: TGTGCCAGCAGTTACCGGGCTAGCGGGGGCGTTCGGGGAACAGATACGCAGTATTTT

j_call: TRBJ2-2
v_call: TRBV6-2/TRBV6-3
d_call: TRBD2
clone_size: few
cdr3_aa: CASRLADVTNTGELFF
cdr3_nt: TGTGCCAGCCGACTAGCGGACGTTACGAACACCGGGGAGCTGTTTTTT

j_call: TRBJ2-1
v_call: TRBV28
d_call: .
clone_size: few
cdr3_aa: CASSLVAGRYEQFF
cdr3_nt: TGTGCCAGCAGTTTAGTCGCAGGGAGATATGAGCAGTTCTTC

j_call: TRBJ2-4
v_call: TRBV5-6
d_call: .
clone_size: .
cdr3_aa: CASSLAASQGIQYF
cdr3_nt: TGTGCCAGCAGCTTGGCCGCCAGCCAGGGCATTCAGTACTTC

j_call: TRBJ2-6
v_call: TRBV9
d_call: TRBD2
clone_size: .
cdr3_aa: CASSVVLAGGSGANVLTF
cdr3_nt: TGTGCCAGCAGCGTAGTACTAGCGGGGGGCTCTGGGGCCAACGTCCTGACTTTC

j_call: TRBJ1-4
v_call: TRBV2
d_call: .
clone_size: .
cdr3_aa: CASSDAQGFNEKLFF
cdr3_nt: TGTGCCAGCAGTGATGCCCAGGGGTTTAATGAAAAACTGTTTTTT

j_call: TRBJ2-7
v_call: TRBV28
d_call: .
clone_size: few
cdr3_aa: CASSLLVGEFTYEQYF
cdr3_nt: TGTGCCAGCAGTTTATTAGTGGGAGAGTTCACCTACGAGCAGTACTTC

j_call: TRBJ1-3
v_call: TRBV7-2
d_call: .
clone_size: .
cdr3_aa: CASSLTGLGNTIYF
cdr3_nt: TGTGCCAGCAGCTTAACAGGCCTAGGAAACACCATATATTTT

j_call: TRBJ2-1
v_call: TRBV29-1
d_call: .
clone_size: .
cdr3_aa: CSVESVSSYNEQFF
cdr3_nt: TGCAGCGTTGAGTCGGTAAGCTCCTACAATGAGCAGTTCTTC

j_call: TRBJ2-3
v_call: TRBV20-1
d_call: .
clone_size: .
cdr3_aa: CSARLAGASTDTQYF
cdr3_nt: TGCAGTGCCCGACTGGCGGGGGCTAGCACAGATACGCAGTATTTT

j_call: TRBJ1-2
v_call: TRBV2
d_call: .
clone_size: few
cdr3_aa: CASSSQNRNYGYTF
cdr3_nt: TGTGCCAGCAGTTCTCAGAATAGAAACTATGGCTACACCTTC

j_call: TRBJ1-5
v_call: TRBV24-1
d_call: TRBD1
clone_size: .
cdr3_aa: CATSDRTGLSNQPQHF
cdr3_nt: TGTGCCACCAGTGATCGGACAGGTCTGAGCAATCAGCCCCAGCATTTT

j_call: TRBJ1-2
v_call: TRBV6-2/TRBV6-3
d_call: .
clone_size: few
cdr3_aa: CASTQWERKAYGYTF
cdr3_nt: TGTGCCAGCACCCAATGGGAGAGAAAGGCGTATGGCTACACCTTC

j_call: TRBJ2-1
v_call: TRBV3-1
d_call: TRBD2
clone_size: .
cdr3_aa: CASSQYGLADYNEQFF
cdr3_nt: TGTGCCAGCAGCCAATACGGCCTAGCGGACTACAATGAGCAGTTCTTC

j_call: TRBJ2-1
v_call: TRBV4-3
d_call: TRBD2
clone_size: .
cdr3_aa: CASSQEGASGSNEQFF
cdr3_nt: TGCGCCAGCAGCCAAGAAGGGGCCAGCGGGAGCAATGAGCAGTTCTTC

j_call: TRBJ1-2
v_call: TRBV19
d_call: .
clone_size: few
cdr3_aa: CASSPQGYGYTF
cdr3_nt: TGTGCCAGTAGTCCCCAGGGGTATGGCTACACCTTC